This T cell receptor (beta chain) is drawn from a study of cytomegalovirus exposure and HLA in healthy donors. The primer mix had 60 Vbeta and 13 Jbeta primers. Study processing details: A later analysis tallied tens of millions of unique TCR beta chains, approximately 11 million of them shared. Repertoires were generated with immunoSEQ multiplex PCR, while TCRdb's copy carries only in-frame clones and drops some. That table is the source of V, J and clone size, and D and trimming were worked out from the DNA. Of about 200,000 clones in the sample, approximately 85% were seen once. Study-wide results and limits: Rarity characterized most TCR sequences, yet some public TCRs appeared in many donors. Follow-up analysis seemed to connect common viral pathogens with several of the most significant clusters identified.

This clone has just a few counts. Its specificity is unknown. The CDR3 is 14 residues long. The junction had 4 bases not matched to a gene; V was cut back by 5 bases and J by 7 bases. Germline assignment: CDR1 SEHNR and CDR2 FQNEAQ (reference sequence). The chain employs TRBV7-9 and TRBJ1-4, with TRBD1 matching 10 bases. Sequencing was done on a sample of PBMCs. This sequence originates from a woman in her thirties or forties in good health and CMV-seronegative. The CDR3, as DNA: TGTGCCAGCAGCGACGGGACAGGGGTTGAAAAACTGTTTTTT. This translates into CASSDGTGVEKLFF.